A single sample gave rise to the 25 T cell receptor beta chains below, sequenced in a study of radiation and T cells in renal cell carcinoma. Some clones are missing from TCRdb's copy, which holds only in-frame ones; the method was immunoSEQ multiplex PCR. The table has about 61,000 clones, 65% to 85% seen once. The time point denotes: baseline pretreatment blood. Sample treatment: 15 Gy SBRT to primary tumor, nephrectomy 4 weeks later. The sequencing here drew on blood, taken from a patient whose treatment included radiotherapy and nephrectomy. These receptors were collected from a man in his fifties or sixties with renal cell carcinoma.

The chain joins TRBV2 to TRBJ2-7; 7 nucleotides match TRBD1. Per the germline V gene, CDR1 is SNHLY and CDR2 is FYNNEI. This CDR3 is 15 amino acids long. With 8 bases clipped from V and 0 bases from J, the junction kept 10 bases outside the gene matches. The CDR3 spells CASSGQGESSYEQYF. DNA for the CDR3: TGTGCCAGCTCAGGGCAGGGGGAATCCTCCTACGAGCAGTACTTC.

This chain joins TRBV19 and TRBJ2-2; perhaps D is TRBD1 or TRBD2 (5 bases each). Trimming stripped 2 bases from V and 6 bases from J, with 10 bases between. The CDR3 loop spans 14 amino acids. Germline V CDR1 and CDR2: LNHDA, SQIVND (reference sequence). CDR3 region: CASSITGTPGELFF. The CDR3 DNA sequence: TGTGCCAGTAGTATAACCGGGACGCCCGGGGAGCTGTTTTTT.

This chain joins TRBV7-2 and TRBJ2-7; D is perhaps TRBD1 (5 bases). Per the germline V gene, CDR1 is SGHTA and CDR2 is FQGNSA. This CDR3 spans 13 amino acids. Trimming removed 1 base at V and 5 bases at J, with 9 bases between. The CDR3 DNA sequence: TGTGCCAGCAGCTTAGACAGGACCGACGAGCAGTACTTC. The encoded protein is CASSLDRTDEQYF. The variable domain in full, completed from reference TRBV7-2 and TRBJ2-7, reads GAGVSQSPSNKVTEKGKDVELRCDPISGHTALYWYRQSLGQGLEFLIYFQGNSAPDKSGLPSDRFSAERTGGSVSTLTIQRTQQEDSAVYLCASSLDRTDEQYFGPGTRLTVT.

The rearrangement uses TRBV19 and TRBJ2-2, with 7 nucleotides matching TRBD2. J lost 2 bases, V lost 5 bases, and 8 bases had no gene match. This CDR3 region has 16 residues. Germline assignment: CDR1 LNHDA and CDR2 SQIVND (reference sequence). CDR3 nucleotide sequence: TGTGCCAGTAGTGGGGGGGTTTTCACAAACACCGGGGAGCTGTTTTTT. Its translation is CASSGGVFTNTGELFF.

The CDR3 DNA is TGTGCCAGCAGTCTACAGGAGAACACTGAAGCTTTCTTT. Protein product: CASSLQENTEAFF. The gene calls are TRBV11-3 and TRBJ1-1; D perhaps matches TRBD1 (5 bases). V was pared by 6 bases and J by 1 base, with 9 bases between. The CDR3 sequence is 13 residues long. Per the germline V gene, CDR1 is SGHNT and CDR2 is YENEEA.

V usage is TRBV7-9 and J usage is TRBJ1-1; no firm D call. Germline lookup yields CDR1 SEHNR and CDR2 FQNEAQ (reference sequence). The germline V and J ends were trimmed by 3 bases and 2 bases, with 7 bases remaining between them. This CDR3 comprises 13 residues. The CDR3: CASSLEGNTEAFF. CDR3 coding DNA: TGTGCCAGCAGCTTGGAGGGAAACACTGAAGCTTTCTTT.

This clone was picked up a small number of times. The rearrangement links TRBV2 to TRBJ2-3, with D tentatively TRBD2 (5 bases). The V end was cut by 3 bases, the J end by 4 bases, with 14 bases between. The CDR3 has 15 residues. Germline V gene lookup returns CDR1 SNHLY and CDR2 FYNNEI. This CDR3 is CASSEVGGLADTQYF. The DNA for the CDR3 is TGTGCCAGCAGTGAGGTAGGAGGTCTAGCAGATACGCAGTATTTT.

This chain joins TRBV11-2 and TRBJ2-1, with a tentative D call TRBD1 (6 bases). CDR1 SGHAT and CDR2 FQNNGV come from the germline V gene. Trimming took off 6 bases at V and 6 bases at J, with 12 bases between the two ends. This CDR3 comprises 13 residues. CDR3 residues: CASSTVRGNEQFF. The CDR3 nucleotides are TGTGCCAGCAGTACAGTCAGGGGCAATGAGCAGTTCTTC.

The chain uses TRBV7-7 and TRBJ2-5; TRBD1 is a possible D gene (5 bases). Trimming cost V 2 bases and J 0 bases, with 7 bases left between them. CDR1 is SSHAT, CDR2 FNYEAQ, per germline (reference sequence). The CDR3 contains 14 residues. This CDR3 reads CASSLSGYQETQYF. The CDR3 nucleotides read TGTGCCAGCAGCTTATCAGGGTACCAAGAGACCCAGTACTTC.

The CDR3 sequence: CASSLGAQVDYGYTF. For the CDR3, the DNA is TGTGCCAGCAGCTTAGGCGCTCAGGTTGACTATGGCTACACCTTC. V and J are TRBV13 and TRBJ1-2; no clear D gene. The CDR3 consists of 15 residues. The germline V gene has CDR1 PRHDT and CDR2 FYEKMQ (reference sequence). V shed 0 bases and J shed 3 bases, with 11 bases lying between them.

The chain joins TRBV7-9 to TRBJ2-7, with D perhaps TRBD1 (5 bases). Trimming removed 5 bases from V and 0 bases from J, with 11 bases in between. The length of the CDR3 is 14 residues. From germline, CDR1 is SEHNR and CDR2 FQNEAQ (reference sequence). CDR3: CASSRRQSSYEQYV. The CDR3 region has the DNA TGTGCCAGCAGCCGTCGACAGTCCTCCTACGAGCAGTACGTC.

The chain links TRBV5-4 to TRBJ2-5; 10 bases line up with TRBD1. This CDR3 spans 16 amino acids. Germline-derived CDR1 and CDR2 are SGHNT and YYREEE (reference sequence). V lost 4 bases and J lost 4; bases outside the gene matches: 10. The CDR3 nucleotides are TGTGCCAGCAGCCCGGGACAGGGGACAACGGGAGAGACCCAGTACTTC. Its protein product is CASSPGQGTTGETQYF. Using reference TRBV5-4 and TRBJ2-5 for the parts outside the CDR3, the full variable domain is ETGVTQSPTHLIKTRGQQVTLRCSSQSGHNTVSWYQQALGQGPQFIFQYYREEENGRGNFPPRFSGLQFPNYSSELNVNALELDDSALYLCASSPGQGTTGETQYFGPGTRLLVL.

The chain uses TRBV30 and TRBJ1-2; 7 bases match TRBD1. The trim removed 3 bases at V and 9 bases at J, leaving 10 bases unmatched. Per the germline V gene, CDR1 is GTSNPN and CDR2 is SVGIG (reference sequence). The CDR3 covers 13 residues. DNA of the CDR3: TGTGCCTGGAGCCCCGACAGGGCAGAGCGCTACACCTTC. It translates to CAWSPDRAERYTF.

This CDR3 reads CASSPPGEQFF. Here the CDR3 DNA reads TGTGCCAGCTCACCACCGGGAGAGCAGTTCTTC. The chain has TRBV18 and TRBJ2-1; no clear D gene. Germline V gene sequence: CDR1 KGHSH, CDR2 LQKENI. The ends were cut back, 0 bases at V and 10 bases at J, with 4 bases in the middle. This CDR3 is built from 11 residues.

This clone was seen once. The chain carries TRBV23-1 and TRBJ2-4; 13 bases fit TRBD2. TRBV23-1 counts as an open reading frame of uncertain function. V lost 3 bases, J lost 0 bases, and 14 bases stayed unmatched. This CDR3 has 21 residues. CDR3 amino acids: CASSHPRLAGGLGIAKNIQYF. The CDR3 DNA reads as TGCGCCAGCAGTCATCCCCGACTAGCGGGAGGATTGGGGATAGCCAAAAACATTCAGTACTTC.

The V call is TRBV29-1, the J call TRBJ1-3, with no clear D. Germline V CDR1 and CDR2: SQVTM, ANQGSEA. The V gene lost 3 bases and the J gene lost 1 base, with 7 bases spanning the gap. The CDR3 runs to 13 residues. The chain's CDR3 is CSVDEVSGNTIYF. The CDR3 DNA reads as TGCAGCGTTGATGAGGTTTCTGGAAACACCATATATTTT.

The chain couples TRBV5-4 to TRBJ2-7; 8 bases agree with TRBD1. V lost 3 bases, J lost 5 bases, and 10 bases stayed unmatched. CDR1 is SGHNT and CDR2 is YYREEE in the germline V gene (reference sequence). CDR3 length equals 15 residues. The CDR3 sequence: CASSYDPGTGNEQYF. The CDR3 nucleotides read TGTGCCAGCAGCTACGACCCCGGGACAGGTAACGAGCAGTACTTC.

This clone is a singleton in its sample. V usage is TRBV7-7 and J usage is TRBJ2-1; D is undetermined. V was shortened by 1 base and J by 6 bases, with 10 bases between the two germline ends. CDR1 and CDR2 from the germline V gene are SSHAT and FNYEAQ (reference sequence). The CDR3 contains 14 residues. Written as DNA, the CDR3 is TGTGCCAGCAGCTTAGGCGACGGTTCCAATGAGCAGTTCTTC. Translation gives CASSLGDGSNEQFF.

The rearrangement links TRBV30 to TRBJ1-2; no firm D call. Germline V gives CDR1 GTSNPN, CDR2 SVGIG (reference sequence). V was cut by 2 bases and J by 4 bases, with 8 bases left in between. The CDR3 spans 12 residues. The CDR3 DNA follows: TGTGCCTGGAGTACATCAGGCTATGGCTACACCTTC. This gives the protein CAWSTSGYGYTF.

The genes are TRBV4-3 and TRBJ2-2; perhaps D is TRBD1 or TRBD2 (6 bases each). The CDR3 is made up of 18 amino acids. From germline, CDR1 is LGHNA and CDR2 YSLEER. V lost 0 bases and J lost 5, with 19 bases in between. The CDR3 bases are TGCGCCAGCAGCCAAGATTCCCCGAAGGGGGGCCGGACCGGGGAGCTGTTTTTT. Protein: CASSQDSPKGGRTGELFF.

The table lists this clone with a few counts. This rearrangement joins TRBV7-9 to TRBJ1-1, with 9 bases fitting TRBD1. V shed 5 bases, J shed 5 bases, and the junction held 12 bases outside the gene matches. The CDR3 runs to 16 residues. The V gene's germline CDR1 is SEHNR and CDR2 FQNEAQ (reference sequence). CDR3 bases: TGTGCCAGCAGCGCCGGGACAGGGAACCTGGTTACTGAAGCTTTCTTT. It is translated as CASSAGTGNLVTEAFF.

The sample holds one count of this clone. CDR3: CASSHAVGTGYGYGYTF. The CDR3 region has the DNA TGTGCCAGCAGCCACGCCGTCGGGACAGGGTACGGCTATGGCTACACCTTC. The gene calls are TRBV14 and TRBJ1-2; 9 positions match TRBD1. CDR1 SGHDN and CDR2 FVKESK come from the germline V gene. This CDR3 comprises 17 residues. J lost 4 bases, V lost 3 bases, and 12 bases had no gene match. Full variable domain (missing parts from reference TRBV14 and TRBJ1-2): EAGVTQFPSHSVIEKGQTVTLRCDPISGHDNLYWYRRVMGKEIKFLLHFVKESKQDESGMPNNRFLAERTGGTYSTLKVQPAELEDSGVYFCASSHAVGTGYGYGYTFGSGTRLTVV.

V and J are TRBV5-1 and TRBJ2-6; no clear D gene. Deletions cut 4 bases from V and 0 bases from J, with 5 bases between. This CDR3 has 14 amino acids. The V gene's germline CDR1 is SGHRS and CDR2 YFSETQ. The CDR3 coding sequence is TGCGCCAGCAGCCTACCCTCTGGGGCCAACGTCCTGACTTTC. It specifies CASSLPSGANVLTF.

The rearrangement joins TRBV6-5 to TRBJ1-4, with a tentative D call TRBD1 (6 bases). The V gene lost 4 bases and the J gene lost 7 bases, with 16 bases spanning the gap. The CDR3 consists of 15 residues. Germline V gene lookup returns CDR1 MNHEY and CDR2 SVGAGI. The CDR3 DNA reads as TGTGCCAGCAGTTTCTCAGGGGCTACGGGTGAAAAACTGTTTTTT. Its protein product is CASSFSGATGEKLFF.

This clone was picked up a small number of times. The J gene is TRBJ1-2, the V gene TRBV6-1; TRBD1 matches 9 bases. V lost 1 base and J lost 5; bases outside the gene matches: 5. Germline V gene lookup returns CDR1 MNHNS and CDR2 SASEGT. The CDR3 spans 15 residues. DNA of the CDR3: TGTGCCAGCAGTGAAGAGGGACAGGGATGGTATGGCTACACCTTC. Protein product: CASSEEGQGWYGYTF.